A single sample gave rise to the 2 T cell receptor beta chains below, sequenced in a study of glioma-infiltrating T cells after dendritic cell vaccination. TCRdb keeps only in-frame clones here, not all; method: immunoSEQ multiplex PCR. The table has tens of thousands of clones, around 86% seen once. Noted time point: after dendritic cell vaccination, including at tumor progression/relapse. The starting material was blood, obtained after dendritic cell vaccination. The receptors originated from a human donor with glioblastoma.

This clone was counted only a few times. J is TRBJ2-7 and V is TRBV4-1; 8 bases fit TRBD2. CDR1 is MGHRA and CDR2 is YSYEKL in the germline V gene. The CDR3 totals 17 residues. V trimming: 0 bases; J trimming: 6 bases; junction bases outside the gene matches: 13. CDR3 sequence reads: CASSQERVFGGGFEQYF. The CDR3 DNA sequence: TGCGCCAGCAGCCAAGAAAGGGTGTTCGGGGGGGGGTTCGAGCAGTACTTC.

The chain is built from TRBV5-1 and TRBJ1-6, with D uncertain. Germline V gene sequence: CDR1 SGHRS, CDR2 YFSETQ. The CDR3 runs to 14 residues. Trimming left V 2 bases short and J 6 bases short, with 9 bases between. This CDR3 reads CASSFDSTNSPLHF. In nucleotides, the CDR3 is TGCGCCAGCAGCTTTGACTCGACTAATTCACCCCTCCACTTT.